The following is a T cell receptor (beta chain) sequence with its context. This entry belongs to a study of T cell changes during pregnancy in multiple sclerosis. Germline trimming cut 4 bases from V and 4 bases from J; bases unmatched to any gene: 2. Germline assignment: CDR1 LNHDA and CDR2 SQIVND (reference sequence). This CDR3 has 14 residues. The assay was immunoSEQ multiplex PCR, and TCRdb's table has in-frame clones only and misses some. The repertoire holds tens of thousands of clones, with 85% to 95% as singletons. The TCR was taken from a female donor with multiple sclerosis, enrolled in a pregnancy study. The source material was CD4+ T cells from peripheral blood mononuclear cells, sampled in the second trimester of pregnancy. The gene calls are TRBV19 and TRBJ2-2; 8 nucleotides align to TRBD1. CDR3 in DNA: TGTGCCAGTAGTAACACAGGGGGCACCGGGGAGCTGTTTTTT. Residues: CASSNTGGTGELFF. Full variable domain (missing parts from reference TRBV19 and TRBJ2-2): DGGITQSPKYLFRKEGQNVTLSCEQNLNHDAMYWYRQDPGQGLRLIYYSQIVNDFQKGDIAEGYSVSREKKESFPLTVTSAQKNPTAFYLCASSNTGGTGELFFGEGSRLTVL.